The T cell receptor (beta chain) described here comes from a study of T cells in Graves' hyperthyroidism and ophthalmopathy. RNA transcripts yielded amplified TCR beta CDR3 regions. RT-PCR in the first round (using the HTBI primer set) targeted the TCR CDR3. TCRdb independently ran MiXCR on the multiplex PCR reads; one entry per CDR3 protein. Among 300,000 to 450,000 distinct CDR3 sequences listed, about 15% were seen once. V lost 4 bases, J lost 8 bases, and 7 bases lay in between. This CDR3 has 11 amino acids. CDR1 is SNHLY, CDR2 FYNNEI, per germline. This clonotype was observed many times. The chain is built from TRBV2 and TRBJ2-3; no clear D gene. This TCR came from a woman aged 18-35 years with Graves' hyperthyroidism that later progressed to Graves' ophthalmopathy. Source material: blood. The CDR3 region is CASSVLLTQYF. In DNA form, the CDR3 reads TGTGCCAGCAGTGTCTTGCTTACGCAGTATTTT.